This paragraph covers one T cell receptor beta chain sequence. Under the authors' procedure: Scientists estimated how many nucleated cells there were by amplifying reference gene primers. Here immunoSEQ multiplex PCR was the method, and the copy in TCRdb shows in-frame clones only, minus some. Clone size and V and J calls were adopted from that table, with D and trimming inferred from the DNA. The repertoire holds about 260,000 clones, with 75% to 90% as singletons. The source of the sample is a study of blood T cell repertoires in COVID-19. Across the whole study: The study drew acute and convalescent COVID-19 samples from the United States, Italy and Spain. T cells, B-cell-depleted T cells, or PBMCs provided the cDNA or gDNA that served as material.

The V gene's germline CDR1 is PRHDT and CDR2 FYEKMQ (reference sequence). The V segment lost 2 bases and the J segment 7 bases; nucleotides outside the gene matches: 7. There are 17 residues in the CDR3. This receptor was taken from a human donor in a cohort sampled during active COVID-19. The chain links TRBV13 to TRBJ2-1, with 14 positions matching TRBD2. The sample comprised peripheral blood. The CDR3 sequence: CASSLPGTSGRWNEQFF. The CDR3 bases are TGTGCCAGCAGCTTACCGGGGACTAGCGGGAGATGGAATGAGCAGTTCTTC.